This record covers a single TCR beta chain. What it recognizes is unknown. The data were taken from a study of vaccination effects on CD4 cells after COVID-19. TCRdb's table, derived via immunoSEQ multiplex PCR, lists solely in-frame clones and lacks some. Seen here are around 71,000 clones, approximately 72% observed once, and the top ten hold approximately 3.8%. Sequencing followed a ViraFEST assay step that expanded antigen-specific CD4+ T cells with viral peptide pools. Subsequent to 10 days of culture, CD4+ T cells were isolated. The vaccine recipients had no prior SARS-CoV-2 infection, with negative nucleocapsid antibodies. Approximately 2 million PBMC were seeded per well and grown in the presence of 10 IU/ml IL-2 and 10 ug/ml peptides. J gave up 10 bases and V 3 bases, and 12 bases lay outside the gene matches. The CDR3 extends over 14 amino acids. The V gene's germline CDR1 is DFQATT and CDR2 SNEGSKA (reference sequence).

Study-level results: From healthy vaccinees, only 1 of 255 vaccine-induced clones also reacted to common cold coronaviruses. Pronounced clonal contraction occurred in clones induced by infection and by vaccine late after vaccination.

The sequenced sample was CD4+ T cells from PBMCs cultured with HCoV-OC43 spike peptides, obtained before COVID-19 vaccination. Subset defined: HCoV-OC43 spike overlapping peptide pool stimulation. The chain couples TRBV20-1 to TRBJ1-1; TRBD1 aligns across 9 bases. The TCR originated in a human donor who received a COVID-19 vaccine. The CDR3 is CSASVGTGSRPAFF. As DNA, the CDR3 is TGCAGTGCTAGTGTCGGGACAGGGAGCCGGCCAGCTTTCTTT.